One sample yielded the 8 T cell receptor beta chains listed below, sequenced in a study of spatial heterogeneity in lung cancer. MiXCR was run by TCRdb on the 5' RACE reads, yielding one entry per CDR3 protein. Among around 26,000 distinct CDR3 sequences listed, around 8.5% were seen once. Study results and limitations: In tumors, expanded intratumoral alpha and beta TCR counts tracked mutation counts.

The time point: sample taken at primary tumor resection. These receptors have no known antigen. This specimen was lung tumor tissue, taken at surgery. The source of these receptors is a male donor with early-stage non-small cell lung cancer.

The genes are TRBV10-3 and TRBJ2-1; 10 bases map to TRBD2. V was clipped by 5 bases and J by 4 bases; unmatched bases: 5. This CDR3 has 15 residues. Germline V CDR1 and CDR2: ENHRY, SYGVKD. CDR3: CAISFGLAEYNEQFF. The CDR3, as DNA: TGTGCCATCAGTTTTGGACTAGCGGAGTACAATGAGCAGTTCTTC.

The chain employs TRBV2 and TRBJ2-7; D gene uncertain. The CDR3 runs 9 residues. The germline V gene encodes CDR1 SNHLY and CDR2 FYNNEI. Trimming took off 11 bases at V and 2 bases at J, with 4 bases between the two ends. CDR3 sequence reads: CAPPYEQYF. In DNA, the CDR3 is TGTGCCCCCCCCTACGAGCAGTACTTC.

This clonotype was seen repeatedly, ten times or more. V is TRBV3-1 and J is TRBJ2-2; TRBD1 matches at 8 bases. There are 14 residues in the CDR3. CDR1 is LGHDT, CDR2 YNNKEL, per germline (reference sequence). Trimming removed 1 base from V and 6 bases from J; junction bases left unmatched: 1. CDR3 in DNA: TGTGCCAGCAGCCAAGCAGGGGGCTCCGGGGAGCTGTTTTTT. Translation: CASSQAGGSGELFF.

The chain carries TRBV30 and TRBJ1-6; D remains unclear. The CDR3 has 15 residues. Germline V gene data show CDR1 as GTSNPN and CDR2 as SVGIG (reference sequence). Trimming took off 2 bases at V and 10 bases at J, with 18 bases between the two ends. The CDR3 is CAWSRERTGFSPLHF. The CDR3, as DNA: TGTGCCTGGAGTCGGGAACGAACTGGGTTCTCACCCCTCCACTTT.

This clonotype was detected ten times or more. V usage is TRBV7-2 and J usage is TRBJ2-7; 13 nucleotides agree with TRBD2. The CDR3 runs to 17 residues. V dropped 2 bases and J dropped 6; count of bases not matched to a gene: 10. The germline V gene encodes CDR1 SGHTA and CDR2 FQGNSA. In DNA form, the CDR3 reads TGTGCCAGCAGCTTAAGGGGGACTAGCGGGATTCGGGGCGAGCAGTACTTC. Protein product: CASSLRGTSGIRGEQYF.

This clonotype occurred many times. V usage is TRBV6-5 and J usage is TRBJ2-1; tentatively, D is TRBD1 (6 bases). This CDR3 has 16 residues. V lost 1 base to trimming and J lost 9 bases, with 19 bases between them. Germline V gives CDR1 MNHEY, CDR2 SVGAGI. CDR3 loop: CASSYYPPPGAAEQFF. The CDR3 DNA sequence: TGTGCCAGCAGTTACTACCCTCCACCAGGGGCGGCTGAGCAGTTCTTC.

This clonotype is labeled medium-sized. The CDR3 region is CASSQGGTDTQYF. For the CDR3, the DNA is TGCGCCAGCAGTCAAGGGGGCACAGATACGCAGTATTTT. This sequence joins TRBV23-1 and TRBJ2-3; D is undetermined. TRBV23-1 is an open reading frame whose function is uncertain. The CDR3 totals 13 residues. Between the trimmed V and J ends, which lost 2 bases and 1 base, there was a span of 4 bases.

By sample fraction, this clonotype is medium-sized. V and J are TRBV29-1 and TRBJ1-4, with D hard to call. CDR1 and CDR2 (germline): SQVTM, ANQGSEA. The CDR3 is 8 residues long. Trimming cost V 1 base and J 14 bases, with 2 bases left between them. Here the CDR3 reads CSVEGLFF. In nucleotides, the CDR3 is TGCAGCGTTGAAGGGCTGTTTTTT.